The clone carrying this T cell receptor (beta chain) was observed once. Its antigen is not identified. The germline CDR1 and CDR2 sequences are MGHDK and SYGVNS. The V gene lost 1 base and the J gene lost 3 bases, with 21 bases spanning the gap. The CDR3 has 18 residues. This sample is drawn from a study of long-term antiretroviral therapy in people with HIV. Whole-study results and caveats: CDR3 lengths in HIV samples spanned a narrower range than controls.

Researchers ran immunoSEQ v3.0 at survey level. The repertoire was sequenced with immunoSEQ multiplex PCR; TCRdb's copy has only in-frame clones and lacks some. The repertoire holds about 34,000 clones, 94% seen once, with roughly 4% in the top ten. The receptor was isolated from a woman aged 45 to 65 with HIV. Here the sequenced sample was unsorted PBMCs, taken approximately 5.1 years after starting antiretroviral therapy. V is TRBV25-1 and J is TRBJ2-5; D is undetermined. Written as DNA, the CDR3 is TGTGCCAGCAGTGAATTAGGCCTCGGTGGACGGATGAAAGAGACCCAGTACTTC. It encodes CASSELGLGGRMKETQYF.